The entry that follows covers one T cell receptor (beta chain) sequence. The data stem from a study of blood T cell repertoires in COVID-19. On the study more broadly: Some COVID-19 samples were acute and others convalescent; all came from the United States, Italy and Spain.

This CDR3 has 16 residues. Per germline, CDR1 LNHDA and CDR2 SQIVND (reference sequence). Trimming took 4 bases from V and 4 from J, leaving 14 bases between them. In the authors' methods: Estimates of nucleated cell counts were drawn from the amplification of reference gene primers. Assay: immunoSEQ multiplex PCR; the TCRdb copy retains only in-frame clones and omits some. That table gives V, J and clone size, and the DNA gave D and trimming. The data show a few hundred thousand clones, approximately 90% seen once. The study recruited people aged about 18 to 89 years across 20 to 30 US areas. Someone with COVID-19 had been met by exposed participants within 2 weeks before study entry.

This chain uses TRBV19 with TRBJ1-6; weak D call: TRBD1 (6 bases). This receptor was identified in a woman aged 40 to 55 who had been exposed to COVID-19. Sequencing was performed on PBMCs or T cells enriched from blood (not recorded which). In DNA form, the CDR3 reads TGTGCCAGTAGTAACCGGGACACTGGATATAATTCACCCCTCCACTTT. It yields the protein CASSNRDTGYNSPLHF.